This T cell receptor (beta chain) was identified during a study of T cell responses to AZD1222 COVID-19 vaccine. Study-wide results and limits: Donors in the cohort were predominantly white British and more often female, and clonal diversity was possibly underestimated. At 160-218 and 743-854, vaccine-associated CD4 TCRs were dominant, and they spanned spike.

The length of the CDR3 is 15 residues. The J segment lost 3 bases and the V segment lost 5 bases, leaving 7 bases of the junction unmatched. CDR1 is SNHLY, CDR2 FYNNEI, per germline. TCRdb keeps only in-frame clones here, not all; method: immunoSEQ multiplex PCR. The table shows fewer than 120,000 clones, with about 88% occurring only once. Concerning this clone: Its target is not known.

This chain connects TRBV2 to TRBJ1-5; 7 bases line up with TRBD1. The receptor's source is an adult in good health. Here the sequenced sample was peripheral blood, taken on day 0 of AZD1222 vaccination. The CDR3: CASSPYTGDNQPQHF. CDR3 coding DNA: TGTGCCAGCAGTCCCTACACAGGGGACAATCAGCCCCAGCATTTT.